This T cell receptor (beta chain) is from a study of T cell changes during pregnancy in multiple sclerosis (dated by TCRdb to between 2018 and 2021). For context, the study as a whole: The study looked at changes in the T cell repertoire across pregnancy in women with multiple sclerosis.

To prepare the library, the immunoSEQ multiplex PCR assay was applied. TCRdb took this table from immuneACCESS and kept in-frame rearrangements with V and J called. Such tables lack part of the clones; where checked against another copy, unresolved V genes explain under half of the gap, and the rest is unexplained. Here the sample has tens of thousands of clones; 80% to 95% occur a single time. The ten largest account for around 0.27% of the sample. Notes on this clone: This receptor's antigen is unknown. No base-level quality is on record; no much larger clone is a single base apart.

V loses 5 bases of germline sequence and J loses 7 bases, and the interval between the two ends is 15 bases. The germline V gene provides CDR1 SGHTA and CDR2 FQGNSA. From its cysteine to its phenylalanine, the CDR3 spans 15 amino acids. Only the CDR3 DNA stays, 45 bases, in frame from base 1. The rearranged segments are TRBV7-2 and TRBJ1-6; TRBD1 is a possible D gene, resting on 5 matching bases. The sequence came from a female donor with multiple sclerosis, enrolled in a pregnancy study. The material sequenced was CD4+ T cells from peripheral blood mononuclear cells, taken in the second trimester of pregnancy. Here is the DNA: TGTGCCAGCAGCAGACCCAGGGTGGGAAATTCACCCCTCCACTTT. This is translated as CASSRPRVGNSPLHF.